This TCR beta chain was recovered during a study of blood T cell repertoires in COVID-19 (dated by TCRdb to 2018 to 2020). Notes on the research overall: Samples from collaborators originated in the United States, Italy and Spain and spanned both the acute and convalescent phases of COVID-19. The prospective study material was composed of cDNA or gDNA derived from T cells, B-cell-depleted T cells, or PBMCs. The dataset comprised deeply sampled blood TCRbeta repertoires from subjects exposed to, actively infected with, or recovered from COVID-19. The repertoires were released in a freely available public database meant as a resource for research on the immune response to SARS-CoV-2. Samples came from the ongoing ImmuneRACE study (first 160 participants) plus 1,254 subjects from 6 global collaborators. A de-identified subject ID, COVID-19 status, age in years and sex were almost always included in the sample metadata. Where available, HLA class I and class II types were obtained from metadata supplied by the sample provider rather than from assay-based typing.

V is reduced by 4 bases and J by 0 bases, leaving a spacing of 9 bases between them. The germline V gene sets CDR1 to MDHEN and CDR2 to SYDVKM. Its CDR3 holds 14 amino acids, cysteine through phenylalanine. Left in the record is the CDR3 DNA by itself, 42 bases read in frame from the first base. Overall study results and their limits: The quantity of clinical and demographic metadata differed by source and by participant and was supplied without curation.

TCRbeta CDR3 regions were amplified from genomic DNA by means of the immunoSEQ Assay, a bias-controlled multiplex PCR. For the original study's pipeline: Within the assay, amplification of reference gene primers was used to estimate how many nucleated cells each sample contained. To quantify the absolute abundance of each unique TCRbeta CDR3 rearrangement, sequence reads were collapsed and filtered. For each sample, productive Simpson clonality was calculated as the square root of Simpson's diversity index over productive rearrangements. Drawn from immuneACCESS, this table holds only the in-frame rearrangements with V and J called that TCRdb kept. Clones are partly lost; checked studies trace under half to an unresolved V gene and leave the rest unexplained. V, J and clone size derive from that table, while D and trimming were established from the DNA sequence. The sample table lists a few hundred thousand clones, 86% of them with a count of one. Together, the top ten hold around 6.5% of the sample.

Worth noting for this clone: Which antigen it targets is not known. No base quality information exists; no much larger clone differs at one position.

The collaborating institutions used their own protocols to collect whole blood in K2EDTA tubes. For TCRbeta analysis, collaborator samples were shipped as frozen whole blood, as isolated PBMCs, or as DNA extracted from either sample type. The V gene is TRBV28 and the J gene is TRBJ1-1, and the D gene may be TRBD1, 5 bases matching. The receptor was derived from a man between 60 and 75 years old with acute or convalescent COVID-19. The sequenced sample consisted of peripheral blood. The nucleotide sequence reads as follows: TGTGCCAGCAGTTATGACAGTTTGAACACTGAAGCTTTCTTT. This codes for CASSYDSLNTEAFF.